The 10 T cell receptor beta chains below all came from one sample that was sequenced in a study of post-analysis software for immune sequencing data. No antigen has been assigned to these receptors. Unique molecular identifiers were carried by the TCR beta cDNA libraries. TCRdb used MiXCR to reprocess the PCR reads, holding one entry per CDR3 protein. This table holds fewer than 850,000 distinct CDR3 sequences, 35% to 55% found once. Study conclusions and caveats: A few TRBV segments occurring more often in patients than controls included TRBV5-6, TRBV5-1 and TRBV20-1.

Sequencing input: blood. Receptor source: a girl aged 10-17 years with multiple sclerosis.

The CDR3 sequence is CSARDPDREAFF. CDR3 nucleotide sequence: TGCAGTGCTAGAGATCCCGACAGAGAAGCTTTCTTT. The J gene is TRBJ1-1, the V gene TRBV20-1, with a tentative D call TRBD1 (5 bases). With 0 bases removed from V and 8 bases from J, the gap between germline ends came to 10 bases. This CDR3 spans 12 amino acids. Germline lookup yields CDR1 DFQATT and CDR2 SNEGSKA (reference sequence).

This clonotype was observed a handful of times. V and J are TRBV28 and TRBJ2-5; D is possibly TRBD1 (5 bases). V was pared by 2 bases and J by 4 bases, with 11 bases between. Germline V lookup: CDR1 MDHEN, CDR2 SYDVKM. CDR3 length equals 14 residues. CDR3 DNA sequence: TGTGCCAGCAGTTTAGGCAGGGTTCGAGAGACCCAGTACTTC. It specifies CASSLGRVRETQYF.

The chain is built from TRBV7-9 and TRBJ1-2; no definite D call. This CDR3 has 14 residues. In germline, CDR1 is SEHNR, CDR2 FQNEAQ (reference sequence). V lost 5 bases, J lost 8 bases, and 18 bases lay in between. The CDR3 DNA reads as TGTGCCAGCAGCGCGCCGGGCCTCGGAGGCGGCTACACCTTC. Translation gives CASSAPGLGGGYTF.

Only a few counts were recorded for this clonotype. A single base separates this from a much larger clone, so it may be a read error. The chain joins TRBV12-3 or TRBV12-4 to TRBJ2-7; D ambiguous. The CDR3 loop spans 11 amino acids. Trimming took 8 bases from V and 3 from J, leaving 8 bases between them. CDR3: CASGSLYEQYF. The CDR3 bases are TGTGCCAGCGGCTCCCTCTACGAGCAGTACTTC.

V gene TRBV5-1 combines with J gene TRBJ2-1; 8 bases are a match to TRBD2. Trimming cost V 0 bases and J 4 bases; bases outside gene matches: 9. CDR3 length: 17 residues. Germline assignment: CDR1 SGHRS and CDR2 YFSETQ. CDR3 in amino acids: CASSLGLDSGMYNEQFF. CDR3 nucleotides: TGCGCCAGCAGCTTGGGACTTGATAGCGGGATGTACAATGAGCAGTTCTTC.

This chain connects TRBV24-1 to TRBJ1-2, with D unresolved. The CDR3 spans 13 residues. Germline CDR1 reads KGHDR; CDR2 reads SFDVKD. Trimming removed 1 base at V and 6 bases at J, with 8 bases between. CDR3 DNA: TGTGCCACCAGTGATTTAACAGCTAATGGCTACACCTTC. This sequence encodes CATSDLTANGYTF.

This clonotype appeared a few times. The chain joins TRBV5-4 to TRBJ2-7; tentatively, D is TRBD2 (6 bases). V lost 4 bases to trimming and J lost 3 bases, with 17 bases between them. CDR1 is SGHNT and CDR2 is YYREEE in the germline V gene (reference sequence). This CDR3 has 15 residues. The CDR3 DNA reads TGTGCCAGCAGCCCCGGGGGACCTACCCTCTACGAGCAGTACTTC. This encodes CASSPGGPTLYEQYF.

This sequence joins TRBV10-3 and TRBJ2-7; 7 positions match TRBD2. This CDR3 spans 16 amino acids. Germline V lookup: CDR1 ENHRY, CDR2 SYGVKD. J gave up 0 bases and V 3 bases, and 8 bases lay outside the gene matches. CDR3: CAISDSRAGNSYEQYF. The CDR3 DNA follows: TGTGCCATCAGTGACTCACGAGCGGGGAACTCCTACGAGCAGTACTTC.

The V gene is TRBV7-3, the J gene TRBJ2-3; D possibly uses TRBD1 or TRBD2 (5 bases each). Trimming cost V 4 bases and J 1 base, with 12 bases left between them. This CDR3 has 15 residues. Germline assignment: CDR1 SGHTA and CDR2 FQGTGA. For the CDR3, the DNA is TGTGCCAGCAGCTCCCGGGGCCGTGGCACAGATACGCAGTATTTT. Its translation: CASSSRGRGTDTQYF.

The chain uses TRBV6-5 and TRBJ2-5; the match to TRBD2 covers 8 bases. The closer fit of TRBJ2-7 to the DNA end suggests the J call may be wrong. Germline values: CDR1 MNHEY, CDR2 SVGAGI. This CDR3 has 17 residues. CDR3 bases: TGTGCCAGCAGTTATCGGTTTCGGGAGGGAAACACCTACGAGCAGTACTTC. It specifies CASSYRFREGNTYEQYF.